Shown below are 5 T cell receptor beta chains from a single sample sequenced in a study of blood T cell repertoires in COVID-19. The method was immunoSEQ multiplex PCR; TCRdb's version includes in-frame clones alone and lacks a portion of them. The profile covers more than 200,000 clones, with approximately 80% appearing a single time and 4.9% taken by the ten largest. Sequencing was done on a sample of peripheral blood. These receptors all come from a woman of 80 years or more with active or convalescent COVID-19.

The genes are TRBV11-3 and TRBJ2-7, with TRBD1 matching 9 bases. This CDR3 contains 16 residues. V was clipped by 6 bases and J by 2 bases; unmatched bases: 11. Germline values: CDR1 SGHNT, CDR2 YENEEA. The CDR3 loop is CASSTGMGQGAYEQYF. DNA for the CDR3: TGTGCCAGCAGTACGGGAATGGGACAGGGAGCCTACGAGCAGTACTTC.

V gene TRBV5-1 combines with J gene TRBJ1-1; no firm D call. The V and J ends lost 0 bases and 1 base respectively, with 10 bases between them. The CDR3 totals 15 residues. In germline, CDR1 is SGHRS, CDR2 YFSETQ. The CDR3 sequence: CASSLGRRANTEAFF. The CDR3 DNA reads TGCGCCAGCAGCTTGGGTAGGCGGGCGAACACTGAAGCTTTCTTT. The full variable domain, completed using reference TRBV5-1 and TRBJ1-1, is KAGVTQTPRYLIKTRGQQVTLSCSPISGHRSVSWYQQTPGQGLQFLFEYFSETQRNKGNFPGRFSGRQFSNSRSEMNVSTLELGDSALYLCASSLGRRANTEAFFGQGTRLTVV.

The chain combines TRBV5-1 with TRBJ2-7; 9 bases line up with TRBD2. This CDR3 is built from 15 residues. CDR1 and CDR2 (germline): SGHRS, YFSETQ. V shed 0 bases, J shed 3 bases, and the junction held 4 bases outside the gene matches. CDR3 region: CASSLVSGSIYEQYF. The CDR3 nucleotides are TGCGCCAGCAGCTTGGTTAGCGGGAGTATCTACGAGCAGTACTTC.

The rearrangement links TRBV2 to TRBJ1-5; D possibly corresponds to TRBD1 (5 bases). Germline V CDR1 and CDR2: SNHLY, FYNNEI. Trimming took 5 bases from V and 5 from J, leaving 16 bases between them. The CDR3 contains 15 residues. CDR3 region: CASSISRAGHQPQHF. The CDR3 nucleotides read TGTGCCAGCAGTATTTCCAGGGCTGGCCATCAGCCCCAGCATTTT.

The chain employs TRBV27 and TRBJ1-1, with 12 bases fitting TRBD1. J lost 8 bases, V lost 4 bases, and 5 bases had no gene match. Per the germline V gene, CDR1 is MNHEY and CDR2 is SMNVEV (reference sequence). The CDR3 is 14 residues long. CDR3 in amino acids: CASSSPGTGGEAFF. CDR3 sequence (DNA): TGTGCCAGCAGTTCACCTGGGACAGGGGGCGAAGCTTTCTTT.